The 17 T cell receptor beta chains presented below share a single source sample, sequenced in a study of response to subunit inactivated influenza vaccine. TCRdb itself ran the RT-PCR reads through MiXCR, one entry per CDR3 protein. The profile shows around 480,000 distinct CDR3 sequences, approximately 10% of them singletons. The sample consisted of PBMCs from blood, taken 40 to 50 days after vaccination. The receptor source for this set is a man aged 50 to 60 who received an inactivated influenza vaccine.

This clonotype was observed a handful of times. The rearrangement joins TRBV7-6 to TRBJ2-3, with D perhaps matching TRBD2 (5 bases). The CDR3 contains 17 residues. Germline CDR1 reads SGHVS; CDR2 reads FNYEAQ. V was clipped by 5 bases and J by 4 bases, with 22 bases between them. CDR3: CASSPLTAAIRADTQYF. The CDR3 DNA follows: TGTGCCAGCAGCCCCCTAACAGCGGCTATAAGGGCAGATACGCAGTATTTT.

This clonotype was seen at least ten times. The genes are TRBV20-1 and TRBJ2-7, with TRBD1 identical over 7 bases. The length of the CDR3 is 16 residues. The ends lost 6 bases at V and 2 bases at J; junction bases unmatched: 16. CDR1 and CDR2 (germline): DFQATT, SNEGSKA (reference sequence). The CDR3 spells CSADPLAGTVPYEQYF. The CDR3 DNA follows: TGCAGTGCCGACCCCTTGGCCGGGACAGTCCCCTACGAGCAGTACTTC.

This clonotype was seen more than once but under ten times. This chain links TRBV20-1 with TRBJ1-1, with D uncertain. The germline V and J ends were trimmed by 3 bases and 1 base, with 6 bases remaining between them. Germline lookup yields CDR1 DFQATT and CDR2 SNEGSKA (reference sequence). The CDR3 is 12 amino acids. For the CDR3, the DNA is TGCAGTGCTAGCATGGGGAACACTGAAGCTTTCTTT. As protein: CSASMGNTEAFF.

The chain joins TRBV7-6 to TRBJ1-1, with TRBD1 matching over 8 bases. The V and J ends lost 3 bases and 3 bases, in that order; junction bases with no gene match: 12. Germline CDR1 SGHVS, CDR2 FNYEAQ. This CDR3 has 17 amino acids. CDR3 DNA: TGTGCCAGCAGCTTGCGATCTGAGGCAGGGGGCTACACTGAAGCTTTCTTT. Translated, it gives CASSLRSEAGGYTEAFF.

This clonotype occurred many times. The chain is built from TRBV20-1 and TRBJ2-1, with a tentative D call TRBD2 (6 bases). Germline CDR1 is DFQATT and CDR2 is SNEGSKA (reference sequence). The V gene lost 6 bases and the J gene lost 8 bases, with 20 bases spanning the gap. This CDR3 region has 14 residues. CDR3: CSATAGGVRHEQFF. Here the CDR3 DNA reads TGCAGTGCAACCGCCGGGGGAGTGAGGCATGAGCAGTTCTTC.

The rearrangement uses TRBV28 and TRBJ1-2, with 8 bases aligning to TRBD1. V was pared by 6 bases and J by 7 bases, with 10 bases of the junction left unmatched. In germline, CDR1 is MDHEN, CDR2 SYDVKM. This CDR3 comprises 14 residues. CDR3 nucleotide sequence: TGTGCCAGCAGCACTCGACAGGGGACGGGTGGCTACACCTTC. Amino acid sequence: CASSTRQGTGGYTF.

The table lists this clonotype with a few counts. The chain joins TRBV10-3 to TRBJ1-1, with D possibly matching TRBD1 (6 bases). Looked up from germline, CDR1 is ENHRY and CDR2 is SYGVKD. This CDR3 is 14 amino acids long. V lost 5 bases and J 4 bases, leaving 14 bases between the germline ends. CDR3 residues: CAISRVQGGTEAFF. The CDR3 DNA is TGTGCCATCAGTCGCGTACAGGGCGGCACTGAAGCTTTCTTT.

This clonotype was detected a few times. The J gene is TRBJ2-1, the V gene TRBV24-1; no clear D. The V and J ends lost 8 bases and 0 bases respectively, with 13 bases between them. The CDR3 has 15 residues. Germline assignment: CDR1 KGHDR and CDR2 SFDVKD. The CDR3 region is CATIHWIGSYNEQFF. The CDR3 DNA follows: TGTGCCACCATCCACTGGATAGGCTCCTACAATGAGCAGTTCTTC.

In its sample, this clonotype was seen many times. This chain joins TRBV12-3 or TRBV12-4 and TRBJ2-7; 7 nucleotides line up with TRBD2. J gave up 6 bases and V 5 bases, and 7 bases lay outside the gene matches. CDR3 length equals 13 residues. The CDR3: CASSLTAGLEQYF. Here the CDR3 DNA reads TGTGCCAGCAGTCTCACAGCGGGACTCGAGCAGTACTTC.

About this clonotype itself: Given a much more abundant clone one base away, this may be a read error. The chain employs TRBV12-3 or TRBV12-4 and TRBJ2-1; D is possibly TRBD2 (5 bases). The V gene lost 2 bases and the J gene lost 16 bases, with 15 bases spanning the gap. The CDR3 runs to 12 residues. The chain's CDR3 is CASSLSASTRFF. Here the CDR3 DNA reads TGTGCCAGCAGTTTATCAGCTAGCACCCGTTTCTTC.

In regard to this clonotype: Relative to the germline gene, one junction end is altered; a read error may explain this. The chain is built from TRBV5-6 and TRBJ2-1; D not certain. The CDR3 loop spans 14 amino acids. CDR1 is SGHDT, CDR2 YYEEEE, per germline. CDR3 sequence (DNA): TGTGCCAGCAGGTTGGTCGGAGAGTACAATGAGCAGTTCTTC. It translates to CASRLVGEYNEQFF.

This clonotype was detected a few times. The CDR3: CASSIGGLNSPLHF. The CDR3 DNA sequence: TGCGCCAGCAGCATAGGGGGTCTGAATTCACCCCTCCACTTT. The rearrangement links TRBV5-1 to TRBJ1-6; D is possibly TRBD1 (6 bases). Germline lookup yields CDR1 SGHRS and CDR2 YFSETQ. CDR3 length equals 14 residues. Trimming removed 4 bases from V and 7 bases from J, with 12 bases in between. The entire variable domain, with the rest obtained from reference TRBV5-1 and TRBJ1-6, is as follows: KAGVTQTPRYLIKTRGQQVTLSCSPISGHRSVSWYQQTPGQGLQFLFEYFSETQRNKGNFPGRFSGRQFSNSRSEMNVSTLELGDSALYLCASSIGGLNSPLHFGNGTRLTVT.

This clonotype appeared many times. The chain employs TRBV28 and TRBJ2-4; D is unclear. The V and J ends lost 3 bases and 0 bases respectively, with 9 bases between them. The CDR3 is made up of 15 amino acids. Germline CDR1 and CDR2: MDHEN and SYDVKM. The CDR3 loop is CASSFAPLAKNIQYF. In DNA, the CDR3 is TGTGCCAGCAGTTTTGCCCCCCTAGCCAAAAACATTCAGTACTTC.

The chain combines TRBV4-3 with TRBJ2-4; 7 bases agree with TRBD2. Germline V gene sequence: CDR1 LGHNA, CDR2 YSLEER. J gave up 3 bases and V 4 bases, and 0 bases lay outside the gene matches. This CDR3 is built from 13 residues. The CDR3 coding sequence is TGCGCCAGCAGCCGGGACTACAAAAACATTCAGTACTTC. This codes for CASSRDYKNIQYF.

This clonotype turned up a few times. The J gene is TRBJ2-3, the V gene TRBV29-1; 9 bases map to TRBD2. CDR3 size: 14 residues. Germline CDR1 reads SQVTM; CDR2 reads ANQGSEA. Germline trimming cut 6 bases from V and 0 bases from J; bases unmatched to any gene: 4. The CDR3: CSVVTSGSTDTQYF. The CDR3 nucleotides are TGCAGCGTGGTAACTAGCGGGAGCACAGATACGCAGTATTTT.

This clonotype was counted between two and nine times. The chain carries TRBV7-2 and TRBJ2-1; the D is unclear. Germline V gene data show CDR1 as SGHTA and CDR2 as FQGNSA. The ends were cut back, 1 base at V and 7 bases at J, with 11 bases in the middle. The length of the CDR3 is 14 residues. The chain's CDR3 is CASSLGPSRNEQFF. The DNA of the CDR3 is TGTGCCAGCAGCTTAGGCCCGTCTAGAAATGAGCAGTTCTTC.

The table lists this clonotype with a few counts. The V and J genes are TRBV25-1 and TRBJ1-1; 9 nucleotides match TRBD1. Germline assignment: CDR1 MGHDK and CDR2 SYGVNS. CDR3 size: 13 residues. V lost 4 bases to trimming and J lost 10 bases; unmatched junction nucleotides: 7. Here the CDR3 DNA reads TGTGCCAGCAGTGTAGGGACAGGGTTCGGAGCTTTCTTT. It encodes CASSVGTGFGAFF. Based on the CDR3 plus reference TRBV25-1 and TRBJ1-1, the full variable domain is EADIYQTPRYLVIGTGKKITLECSQTMGHDKMYWYQQDPGMELHLIHYSYGVNSTEKGDLSSESTVSRIRTEHFPLTLESARPSHTSQYLCASSVGTGFGAFFGQGTRLTVV.